A selection of T cell receptor beta chains follows, all from one sample in a study of post-analysis software for immune sequencing data. TCRdb itself ran the PCR reads through MiXCR, one entry per CDR3 protein. The profile covers approximately 440,000 distinct CDR3 sequences, with roughly 45% appearing a single time and 9.5% to 13% taken by the ten largest. Sequencing input: blood. The receptors originated from a girl aged 10 to 17 with multiple sclerosis. CDR3s include the opening cysteine and the closing phenylalanine or tryptophan. The D gene is left open where the match is weak. Clone size is given for some rows only: seen once, a few or many times, or a class if the clone is expanded.

DNA,CDR3,D,size,J,V
TGCAGTGCCCGTGGGACAGCTTGGGTCTATGGCTACACCTTC,CSARGTAWVYGYTF,TRBD1,few,TRBJ1-2,TRBV20-1
TGTGCCAGCAGCCATATCATGCCCGACAGGGCCTACGAGCAGTACTTC,CASSHIMPDRAYEQYF,TRBD1,.,TRBJ2-7,TRBV12-3/TRBV12-4
TGTGCCAGCAGTGAGTGGGGACAGCCCCAGCATTTT,CASSEWGQPQHF,.,few,TRBJ1-5,TRBV25-1
TGTGCCAGCAGCCAAGAGACAGGGAATAGTTCACCCCTCCACTTT,CASSQETGNSSPLHF,TRBD1,.,TRBJ1-6,TRBV4-2
TGTGCCAGCAGCCAAAGTCTAGACGGGAATGAGCAGTTCTTC,CASSQSLDGNEQFF,.,.,TRBJ2-1,TRBV3-1
TGTGCCAGCAGCCCGGGACTAGAAGCCCACGAGCAGTACTTC,CASSPGLEAHEQYF,TRBD2,few,TRBJ2-7,TRBV28
TGTGCCAGCAGCTCGGGGATGAACACTGAAGCTTTCTTT,CASSSGMNTEAFF,.,.,TRBJ1-1,TRBV4-2
TGTGCCAGCAGTTCTGGGGGACCTACTGAAGCTTTCTTT,CASSSGGPTEAFF,.,.,TRBJ1-1,TRBV2
TGTGCCAGCAGTGAAGTCTCAGGGGTTAGCACAGATACGCAGTATTTT,CASSEVSGVSTDTQYF,.,.,TRBJ2-3,TRBV6-1
TGCGCCAGCAGATCTAGCGGGAGCCGAACCTACGAGCAGTACTTC,CASRSSGSRTYEQYF,TRBD2,once,TRBJ2-7,TRBV5-1
TGTGCCAGCAGCCTCGTCGGCGGGGGCGGGAGAAATGAGCAGTTCTTC,CASSLVGGGGRNEQFF,.,.,TRBJ2-1,TRBV7-2
TGTGCCAGCGTCCCGGGGACAGGGGGAATAGATACGCAGTATTTT,CASVPGTGGIDTQYF,TRBD1,.,TRBJ2-3,TRBV28
TGTGCCAGCAGGCAGGACAGATCTAACACTGAAGCTTTCTTT,CASRQDRSNTEAFF,.,.,TRBJ1-1,TRBV27
TGTGCCAGCAGCCAATCCACAGGGGACAATGAGCAGTTCTTC,CASSQSTGDNEQFF,TRBD1,.,TRBJ2-1,TRBV16
TGTGCCAGCAGGGGACAGGAAGCTTTCTTT,CASRGQEAFF,TRBD1,once,TRBJ1-1,TRBV2
TGTGCCAGTAGTAATAGCGTTGCGGGAGTTCAGTTCTTC,CASSNSVAGVQFF,TRBD2,few,TRBJ2-1,TRBV19
TGTGCCAGCATCGCGGATGTTGATGGCTACACCTTC,CASIADVDGYTF,.,few,TRBJ1-2,TRBV7-2
TGTGCCAGCAGCTTAGGGACAGGATGGGGCGCTGAAGCTTTCTTT,CASSLGTGWGAEAFF,TRBD1,.,TRBJ1-1,TRBV7-2
TGTGCCAGCAGCCCGCGCCCGAGGCTAGAGACCCAGTACTTC,CASSPRPRLETQYF,.,.,TRBJ2-5,TRBV12-3/TRBV12-4
TGTGCCAGCAGTTTATTCATCACCCGAGGCTGGGGGGGCACCGGGGAGCTGTTTTTT,CASSLFITRGWGGTGELFF,TRBD2,.,TRBJ2-2,TRBV28
TGTGCCAGCTCACAACGGGGGGCAACTGAAGCTTTCTTT,CASSQRGATEAFF,.,few,TRBJ1-1,TRBV6-6
TGTGCCAGCAGTTTTAAGGTTGGAGGCGAGCAGTACTTC,CASSFKVGGEQYF,.,.,TRBJ2-7,TRBV12-3/TRBV12-4
TGCGCCAGCAGCAAGACAGCTGGTGAATACAATGAGCAGTTCTTC,CASSKTAGEYNEQFF,.,.,TRBJ2-1,TRBV5-1
TGTGCCAGCAGTTCGTACAGGGTACCGAGCTCTGGGGCCAACGTCCTGACTTTC,CASSSYRVPSSGANVLTF,.,.,TRBJ2-6,TRBV27
TGCGCCAGCAGCCTTAGTAGCCTAGCGGCCTCCTACAATGAGCAGTTCTTC,CASSLSSLAASYNEQFF,TRBD2,.,TRBJ2-1,TRBV4-1